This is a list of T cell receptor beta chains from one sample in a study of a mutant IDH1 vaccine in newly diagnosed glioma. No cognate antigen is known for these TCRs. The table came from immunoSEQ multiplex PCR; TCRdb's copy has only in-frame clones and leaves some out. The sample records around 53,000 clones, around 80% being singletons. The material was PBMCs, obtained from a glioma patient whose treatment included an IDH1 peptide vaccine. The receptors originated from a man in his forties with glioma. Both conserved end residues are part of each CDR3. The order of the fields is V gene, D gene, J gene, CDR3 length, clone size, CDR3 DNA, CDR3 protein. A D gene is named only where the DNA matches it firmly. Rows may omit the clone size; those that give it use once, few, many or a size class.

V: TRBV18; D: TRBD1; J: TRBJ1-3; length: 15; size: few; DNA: TGTGCCAGCTCACCTAGGGACAGGGCTGGAAACACCATATATTTT; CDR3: CASSPRDRAGNTIYF
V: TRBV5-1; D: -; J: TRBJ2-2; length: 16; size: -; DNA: TGCGCCAGCAGCTTTTGGGAGACAAAGAACACCGGGGAGCTGTTTTTT; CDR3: CASSFWETKNTGELFF
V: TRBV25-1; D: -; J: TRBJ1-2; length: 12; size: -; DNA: TGTGCCAGCAGTGATCTAGGGAATGGCTACACCTTC; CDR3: CASSDLGNGYTF
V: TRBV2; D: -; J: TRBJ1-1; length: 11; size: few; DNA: TGTGCCAGTAGGAGGGGTGCTGAAGCTTTCTTT; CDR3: CASRRGAEAFF
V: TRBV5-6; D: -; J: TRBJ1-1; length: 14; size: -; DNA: TGTGCCAGCAGCCTAGTCGGAGGGAACACTGAAGCTTTCTTT; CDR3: CASSLVGGNTEAFF
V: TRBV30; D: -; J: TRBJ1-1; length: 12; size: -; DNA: TGTGCCTGGTCCAGGCCGAACACTGAAGCTTTCTTT; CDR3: CAWSRPNTEAFF
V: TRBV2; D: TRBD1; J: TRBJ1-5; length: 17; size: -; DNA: TGTGCCAGCAGTGAGGGGACAGTAGGCGATAGCAATCAGCCCCAGCATTTT; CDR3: CASSEGTVGDSNQPQHF
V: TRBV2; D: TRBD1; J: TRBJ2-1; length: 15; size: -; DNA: TGTGCCAGCAGGGAAGGGACAGGGAAATTCAATGAGCAGTTCTTC; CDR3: CASREGTGKFNEQFF
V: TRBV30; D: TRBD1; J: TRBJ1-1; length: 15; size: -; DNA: TGTGCCTGGAGTCCAGGGGACAGCCTGAACACTGAAGCTTTCTTT; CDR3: CAWSPGDSLNTEAFF
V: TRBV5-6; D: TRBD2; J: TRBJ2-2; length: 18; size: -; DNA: TGTGCCAGCAGCCTCCTGGTGGGGCGGGGGGAAGACACCGGGGAGCTGTTTTTT; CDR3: CASSLLVGRGEDTGELFF
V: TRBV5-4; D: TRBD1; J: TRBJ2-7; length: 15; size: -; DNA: TGTGCCAGCAGCCACCGGGGACAGGGTCGGAACGAGCAGTACTTC; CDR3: CASSHRGQGRNEQYF
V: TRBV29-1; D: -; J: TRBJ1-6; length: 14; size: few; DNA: TGCAGCGTCAGAGACGCAGGGACGAATTCACCCCTCCACTTT; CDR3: CSVRDAGTNSPLHF
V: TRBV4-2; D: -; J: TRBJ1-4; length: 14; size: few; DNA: TGTGCCAGCGGGCGTAGTGCAACTAATGAAAAACTGTTTTTT; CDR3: CASGRSATNEKLFF
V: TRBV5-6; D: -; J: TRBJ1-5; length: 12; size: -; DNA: TGTGCCAGCAGCTCAACAGGTCAGCCCCAGCATTTT; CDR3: CASSSTGQPQHF
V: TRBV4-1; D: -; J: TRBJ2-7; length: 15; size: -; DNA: TGCGCCAGCAGCCAAGCGGAACAGACAACCTACGAGCAGTACTTC; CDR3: CASSQAEQTTYEQYF
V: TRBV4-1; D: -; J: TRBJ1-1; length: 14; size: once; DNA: TGCGCCAGCAGCCCGCCGGCAGGGAACACTGAAGCTTTCTTT; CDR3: CASSPPAGNTEAFF
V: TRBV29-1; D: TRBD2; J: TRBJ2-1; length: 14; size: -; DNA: TGCAGCGTTCTAGCGGGGGGGCCGGGGAATGAGCAGTTCTTC; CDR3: CSVLAGGPGNEQFF
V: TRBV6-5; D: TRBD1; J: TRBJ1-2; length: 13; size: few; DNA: TGTGCCAGCAGTTACGGACAGGGAGATGGCTACACCTTC; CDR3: CASSYGQGDGYTF
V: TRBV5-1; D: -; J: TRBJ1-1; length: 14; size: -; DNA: TGCGCCAGCAGCTTATCGACAGTGGGCACTGAAGCTTTCTTT; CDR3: CASSLSTVGTEAFF
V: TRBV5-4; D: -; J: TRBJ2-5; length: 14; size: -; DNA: TGTGCCAGCAGCTTGGGACAGATTCAAGAGACCCAGTACTTC; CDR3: CASSLGQIQETQYF
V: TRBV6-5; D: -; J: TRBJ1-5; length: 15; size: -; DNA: TGTGCCAGCAGTTATGCCCTAGGAAGCAATCAGCCCCAGCATTTT; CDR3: CASSYALGSNQPQHF
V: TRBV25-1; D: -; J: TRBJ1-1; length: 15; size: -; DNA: TGTGCCAGCAGTGACTCCTGGGGGCCCAACACTGAAGCTTTCTTT; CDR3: CASSDSWGPNTEAFF
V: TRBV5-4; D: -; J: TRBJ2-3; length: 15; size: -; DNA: TGTGCCAGCAGCTTGGCCGAGAGGAATCCAGATACGCAGTATTTT; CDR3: CASSLAERNPDTQYF
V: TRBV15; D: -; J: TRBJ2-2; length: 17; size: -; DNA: TGTGCCACCAGCAGAGGGGGCAGGGAGGTAAACACCGGGGAGCTGTTTTTT; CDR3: CATSRGGREVNTGELFF
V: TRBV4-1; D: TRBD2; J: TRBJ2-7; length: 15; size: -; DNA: TGCGCCAGCAGCCAAGAATCTAGCGGAACCTACGAGCAGTACTTC; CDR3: CASSQESSGTYEQYF
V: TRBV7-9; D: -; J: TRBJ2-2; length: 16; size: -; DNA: TGTGCCAGCAGCTTGGGCGGGGTAGCGAACACCGGGGAGCTGTTTTTT; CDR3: CASSLGGVANTGELFF
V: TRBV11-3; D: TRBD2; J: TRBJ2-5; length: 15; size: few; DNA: TGTGCCAGCAGCACAGGCAGACTAGCGGGAGAGACCCAGTACTTC; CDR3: CASSTGRLAGETQYF
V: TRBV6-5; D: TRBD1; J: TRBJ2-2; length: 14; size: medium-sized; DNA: TGTGCCACAAAGGGACAGGGAGAAGCCGGGGAGCTGTTTTTT; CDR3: CATKGQGEAGELFF
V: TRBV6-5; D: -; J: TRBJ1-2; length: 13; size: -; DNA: TGTGCCACCGGAGGGGCTTCCATTTCGGGCTACACCTTC; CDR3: CATGGASISGYTF
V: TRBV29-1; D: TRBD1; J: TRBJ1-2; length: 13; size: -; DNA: TGCAGCGGATCGACAGGGGGGATCTATGGCTACACCTTC; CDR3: CSGSTGGIYGYTF
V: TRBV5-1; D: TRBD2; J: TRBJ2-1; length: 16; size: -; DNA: TGCGCCAGCAGTTGGACTAGCGGGGGGGCCTACAATGAGCAGTTCTTC; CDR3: CASSWTSGGAYNEQFF
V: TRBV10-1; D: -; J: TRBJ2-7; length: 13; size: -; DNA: TGCGCCAGCACTGGGACCGGTGACTACGAGCAGTACTTC; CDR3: CASTGTGDYEQYF